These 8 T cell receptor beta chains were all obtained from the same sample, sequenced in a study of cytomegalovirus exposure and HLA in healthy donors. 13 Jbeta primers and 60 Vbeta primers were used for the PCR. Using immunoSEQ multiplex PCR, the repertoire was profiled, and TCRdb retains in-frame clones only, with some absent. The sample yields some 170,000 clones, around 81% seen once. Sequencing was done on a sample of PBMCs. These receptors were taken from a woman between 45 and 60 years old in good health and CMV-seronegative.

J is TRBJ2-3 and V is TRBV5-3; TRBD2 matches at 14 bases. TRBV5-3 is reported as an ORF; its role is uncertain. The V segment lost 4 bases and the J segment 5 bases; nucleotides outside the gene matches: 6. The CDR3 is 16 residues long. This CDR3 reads CARSQGLAGVIDTQYF. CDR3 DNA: TGTGCCAGAAGCCAGGGACTAGCGGGAGTTATAGATACGCAGTATTTT.

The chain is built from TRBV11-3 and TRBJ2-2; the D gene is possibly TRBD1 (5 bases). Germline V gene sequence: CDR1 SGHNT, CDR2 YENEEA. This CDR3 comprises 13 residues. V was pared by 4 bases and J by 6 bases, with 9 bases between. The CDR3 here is CASSSRGSGELFF. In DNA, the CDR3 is TGTGCCAGCAGCTCTAGGGGTTCCGGGGAGCTGTTTTTT.

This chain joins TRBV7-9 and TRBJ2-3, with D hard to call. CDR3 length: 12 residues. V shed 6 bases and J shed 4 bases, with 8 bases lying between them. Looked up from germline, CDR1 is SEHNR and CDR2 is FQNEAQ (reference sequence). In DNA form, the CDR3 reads TGTGCCAGCAGTTCTTCTTCAGATACGCAGTATTTT. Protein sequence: CASSSSSDTQYF.

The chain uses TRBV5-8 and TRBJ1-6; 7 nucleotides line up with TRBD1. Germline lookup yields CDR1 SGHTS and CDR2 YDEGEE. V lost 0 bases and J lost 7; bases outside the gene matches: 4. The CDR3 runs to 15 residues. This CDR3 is CASSLVRGRNSPLHF. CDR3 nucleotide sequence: TGTGCCAGCAGCTTGGTTAGGGGGCGAAATTCACCCCTCCACTTT.

Here the CDR3 DNA reads TGTGCCAGTAGTATTACAGAGTACTACGAGCAGTACTTC. This translates into CASSITEYYEQYF. The chain carries TRBV19 and TRBJ2-7; no definite D call. This CDR3 comprises 13 residues. Germline V CDR1 and CDR2: LNHDA, SQIVND (reference sequence). Trimming took off 3 bases at V and 3 bases at J, with 9 bases between the two ends. Based on the CDR3 plus reference TRBV19 and TRBJ2-7, the full variable domain is DGGITQSPKYLFRKEGQNVTLSCEQNLNHDAMYWYRQDPGQGLRLIYYSQIVNDFQKGDIAEGYSVSREKKESFPLTVTSAQKNPTAFYLCASSITEYYEQYFGPGTRLTVT.

CDR3 DNA: TGTGCCAGCAGCTCGGTGAGCGAGCCATATGGCTACACCTTC. The encoded protein is CASSSVSEPYGYTF. The chain uses TRBV7-9 and TRBJ1-2; no clear D. The germline gives CDR1 SEHNR, CDR2 FQNEAQ (reference sequence). This CDR3 has 14 residues. The ends were cut back, 4 bases at V and 5 bases at J, with 14 bases in the middle.

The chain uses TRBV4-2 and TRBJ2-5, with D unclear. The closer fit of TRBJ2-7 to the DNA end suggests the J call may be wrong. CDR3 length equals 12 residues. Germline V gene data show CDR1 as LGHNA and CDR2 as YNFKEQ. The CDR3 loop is CASSQVPREQYF. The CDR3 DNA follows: TGTGCCAGCAGCCAAGTCCCCCGCGAGCAGTACTTC.

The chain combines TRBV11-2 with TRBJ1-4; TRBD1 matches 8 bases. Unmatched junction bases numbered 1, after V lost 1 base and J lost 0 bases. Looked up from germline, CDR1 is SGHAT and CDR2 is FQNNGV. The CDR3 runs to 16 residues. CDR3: CASSLGQGTTNEKLFF. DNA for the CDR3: TGTGCCAGCAGCTTAGGACAGGGGACAACTAATGAAAAACTGTTTTTT.